This T cell receptor (beta chain) was documented in a study of blood T cell repertoires in COVID-19. Study overall: Material from acute and convalescent COVID-19 was sourced from the United States, Italy and Spain.

Germline V gene data show CDR1 as MNHEY and CDR2 as SVGEGT. There are 16 residues in the CDR3. V dropped 6 bases and J dropped 2; count of bases not matched to a gene: 9. Per the authors' pipeline: Estimation of nucleated cell counts was performed using reference gene primer amplification. The repertoire was sequenced with immunoSEQ multiplex PCR; TCRdb's copy has only in-frame clones and lacks some. From that table come the V and J calls and clone size; the DNA was used to work out D and trimming. The data hold 150,000 or so clones, with 90% to 95% observed a single time. This clonotype was sampled from a woman aged 50 to 60 with acute or convalescent COVID-19. The sequenced sample was peripheral blood. The V call is TRBV6-2 or TRBV6-3, the J call TRBJ2-2, with 7 bases matching TRBD1. The CDR3 is CASSPATGTNTGELFF. DNA for the CDR3: TGTGCCAGCAGCCCAGCGACAGGGACCAACACCGGGGAGCTGTTTTTT.